The rows below give T cell receptor beta chains drawn from one sample of a study of T cells in Graves' hyperthyroidism and ophthalmopathy. One entry per CDR3 protein, called by TCRdb with MiXCR from the multiplex PCR reads. The table lists hundreds of thousands of distinct CDR3 sequences, about 15% of them singletons, with roughly a tenth in the top ten. What was sequenced was blood. All receptors derive from a woman under 30 with Graves' hyperthyroidism. CDR3s include the opening cysteine and the closing phenylalanine or tryptophan. Fields, in order: CDR3 DNA, CDR3 protein, D gene, CDR3 length, clone size, J gene, V gene. A D gene is named only where the DNA matches it firmly. Clone sizes are given selectively: once, few, many, or a class where the clone is expanded.

TGCGCCAGCAGCCAAGCGTTGCAGAGTGATAGCAATCAGCCCCAGCATTTT CASSQALQSDSNQPQHF NA 17 NA TRBJ1-5 TRBV4-1
TGTGCCAGCAGTTACACGTCGTCTTACAATGAGCAGTTCTTC CASSYTSSYNEQFF NA 14 many TRBJ2-1 TRBV6-2/TRBV6-3
TGCGCCAGCAGCCAGACAGGAGGCCTGCGGACTGAAGCTTTCTTT CASSQTGGLRTEAFF NA 15 many TRBJ1-1 TRBV4-1
TGTGCCAGCAGCTTAGGAGTCAGCGGGAGGGCGGGGTACGAGCAGTACTTC CASSLGVSGRAGYEQYF TRBD2 17 many TRBJ2-7 TRBV7-6
TGTGCCAGCAGCGCGGGGACTAGCGGGAGACGGCGAGAGACCCAGTACTTC CASSAGTSGRRRETQYF TRBD2 17 many TRBJ2-5 TRBV7-2
TGTGCCATCAGTGAGTCGACAGGTGGTGGCTACACCTTC CAISESTGGGYTF NA 13 few TRBJ1-2 TRBV10-3
TGTGCCAGCAGTTTACAACCCCTAGGTCGGGAATTCGGGGCCCAGCATTTT CASSLQPLGREFGAQHF NA 17 many TRBJ1-5 TRBV28
TGTGCCAGCAGTTACCGGTCAGGCTCCGGTTACAATCAGCCCCAGCATTTT CASSYRSGSGYNQPQHF NA 17 few TRBJ1-5 TRBV6-1
TGTGCCAGCAGCTTCCGGGGGGGCACTGAAGCTTTCTTT CASSFRGGTEAFF NA 13 many TRBJ1-1 TRBV12-3/TRBV12-4
TGTGCCTGGCTGGCCGCGAGAGGGACGAAAAACACTGAAGCTTTCTTT CAWLAARGTKNTEAFF NA 16 many TRBJ1-1 TRBV30